This entry lists 26 T cell receptor beta chains sequenced from one sample in a study of cytomegalovirus exposure and HLA in healthy donors (dated by TCRdb to about 2017). The library was built by means of the immunoSEQ multiplex PCR assay. For the multiplex PCR, a mixture combining 60 forward primers for TCR Vbeta segments and 13 reverse primers for TCR Jbeta segments was used. The clones in this table, taken by TCRdb from immuneACCESS, are in-frame only. Not every clone is retained; where verified, under half of the shortfall comes from an unresolved V gene, and the cause of the rest is unknown. A total of around 150,000 clones appear in this sample, approximately 67% of them only once. Of the sample, 3.5% to 5.5% is held by the ten largest clones. Source material: PBMCs. These receptor sequences come from a woman under 30 in good health and CMV-seropositive.

The genes are TRBV7-2 and TRBJ2-2, with D tentatively TRBD2 (5 bases). The V and J ends lost 1 base and 9 bases respectively, with 9 bases between them. The CDR3 spans 13 residues. Per the germline V gene, CDR1 is SGHTA and CDR2 is FQGNSA. CDR3 DNA: TGTGCCAGCAGCTTAGTACTAGGCCGGGAGCTGTTTTTT. It yields the protein CASSLVLGRELFF.

V and J are TRBV5-6 and TRBJ2-1; TRBD2 matches 8 bases. The germline V gene has CDR1 SGHDT and CDR2 YYEEEE. V gave up 4 bases and J gave up 6 bases; unmatched junction bases: 15. The CDR3 contains 17 residues. The CDR3, as DNA: TGTGCCAGCAGCGGGGAAAGGGAGCGGGGGCTAGTCAATGAGCAGTTCTTC. It encodes CASSGERERGLVNEQFF.

The chain recombines TRBV19 with TRBJ2-2, with 7 bases fitting TRBD2. This CDR3 region has 15 residues. CDR1 and CDR2 from the germline V gene are LNHDA and SQIVND (reference sequence). Losses at the gene ends were 10 bases for V and 3 bases for J; bases not matched to a gene: 11. CDR3 in amino acids: CATRRLAGYTGELFF. In DNA form, the CDR3 reads TGTGCCACCCGCCGACTAGCAGGGTACACCGGGGAGCTGTTTTTT. Full variable domain (rest looked up from reference TRBV19 and TRBJ2-2): DGGITQSPKYLFRKEGQNVTLSCEQNLNHDAMYWYRQDPGQGLRLIYYSQIVNDFQKGDIAEGYSVSREKKESFPLTVTSAQKNPTAFYLCATRRLAGYTGELFFGEGSRLTVL.

The chain is built from TRBV25-1 and TRBJ2-7; 7 bases align to TRBD2. This CDR3 spans 18 amino acids. The germline V gene has CDR1 MGHDK and CDR2 SYGVNS. V was pared by 0 bases and J by 0 bases, with 11 bases of the junction left unmatched. CDR3 sequence: CASSEYGRVPGTSYEQYF. DNA of the CDR3: TGTGCCAGCAGTGAATATGGGAGGGTTCCAGGGACCTCCTACGAGCAGTACTTC.

This clone appeared once. This chain uses TRBV30 with TRBJ2-5; 10 bases map to TRBD2. TRBJ2-7 explains the end of the DNA better; the J call may be wrong. The CDR3 is 15 residues long. CDR1 GTSNPN and CDR2 SVGIG come from the germline V gene (reference sequence). CDR3 bases: TGTGCCTGGAGTGTAGGTCTAGCGGGAGTACACGAGCAGTACTTC. Its protein is CAWSVGLAGVHEQYF.

The CDR3 spells CASTNRGRNSNQPQHF. In DNA, the CDR3 is TGTGCCAGCACTAATAGGGGCAGGAATAGCAATCAGCCCCAGCATTTT. The V gene is TRBV19, the J gene TRBJ1-5; D perhaps matches TRBD1 (5 bases). V was pared by 9 bases and J by 0 bases, with 18 bases between. Germline V gives CDR1 LNHDA, CDR2 SQIVND (reference sequence). The CDR3 contains 16 residues.

V is TRBV10-2 and J is TRBJ2-5, with a tentative D call TRBD1 (6 bases). The CDR3 consists of 14 residues. Trimming removed 1 base at V and 5 bases at J, with 11 bases between. CDR1 and CDR2 (germline): WSHSY, SAAADI. Here the CDR3 reads CASSEWTVAETQYF. The DNA for the CDR3 is TGCGCCAGCAGTGAGTGGACAGTTGCGGAGACCCAGTACTTC.

This clone occurred a few times. The chain has TRBV4-1 and TRBJ2-7; no reliable D call. Trimming stripped 0 bases from V and 0 bases from J, with 6 bases between. The CDR3 loop spans 14 amino acids. Germline V gene sequence: CDR1 MGHRA, CDR2 YSYEKL. CDR3 DNA sequence: TGCGCCAGCAGCCAAGAGGGCTTCTCCTACGAGCAGTACTTC. Translated, it gives CASSQEGFSYEQYF.

This clone has a handful of counts. The chain employs TRBV5-1 and TRBJ2-1; unclear D gene. This CDR3 comprises 16 residues. V was trimmed by 0 bases and J by 0 bases, leaving 10 bases between them. CDR1 and CDR2 (germline): SGHRS, YFSETQ. For the CDR3, the DNA is TGCGCCAGCAGCTTGGCCACGTCGGGCTCCTACAATGAGCAGTTCTTC. Translated: CASSLATSGSYNEQFF. Full variable domain (missing parts from reference TRBV5-1 and TRBJ2-1): KAGVTQTPRYLIKTRGQQVTLSCSPISGHRSVSWYQQTPGQGLQFLFEYFSETQRNKGNFPGRFSGRQFSNSRSEMNVSTLELGDSALYLCASSLATSGSYNEQFFGPGTRLTVL.

The chain is built from TRBV9 and TRBJ1-2, with D unresolved. Germline V lookup: CDR1 SGDLS, CDR2 YYNGEE. Trimming removed 0 bases at V and 9 bases at J, with 15 bases between. There are 14 residues in the CDR3. In DNA form, the CDR3 reads TGTGCCAGCAGCGTAGGTGGAGGGAAAGGTCGCTACACCTTC. Its translation is CASSVGGGKGRYTF. Combining the CDR3 with reference TRBV9 and TRBJ1-2 gives the whole variable domain DSGVTQTPKHLITATGQRVTLRCSPRSGDLSVYWYQQSLDQGLQFLIQYYNGEERAKGNILERFSAQQFPDLHSELNLSSLELGDSALYFCASSVGGGKGRYTFGSGTRLTVV.

As to this clone: One end of the junction is discordant with germline, which a read error may explain. The chain links TRBV7-9 to TRBJ2-7; D gene ambiguous. Per germline, CDR1 SEHNR and CDR2 FQNEAQ (reference sequence). CDR3 length: 12 amino acids. The CDR3 spells CSSSLVLDEQYF. CDR3 DNA: TGTTCCAGCAGCTTAGTCCTCGACGAGCAGTACTTC.

With regard to this clone: The conserved closing phenylalanine or tryptophan is absent in this CDR3, likely reflecting a read error. V is TRBV5-6 and J is TRBJ2-7; weak D call: TRBD1 (6 bases). Germline CDR1 SGHDT, CDR2 YYEEEE. This CDR3 contains 14 residues. V was pared by 0 bases and J by 3 bases, with 10 bases between. CDR3 residues: CASSLVDRDYEQYS. The CDR3, as DNA: TGTGCCAGCAGCTTGGTGGACAGAGACTACGAGCAGTACTCC.

J is TRBJ1-6 and V is TRBV5-4, with D possibly being TRBD1 (6 bases). The CDR3 consists of 16 residues. Between the trimmed V and J ends, which lost 0 bases and 5 bases, there was a span of 12 bases. Germline lookup yields CDR1 SGHNT and CDR2 YYREEE (reference sequence). CDR3 coding DNA: TGTGCCAGCAGCTTGGCCAGGGGCGCGGATAATTCACCCCTCCACTTT. This codes for CASSLARGADNSPLHF.

The rearrangement links TRBV7-2 to TRBJ1-2; D is undetermined. Trimming shortened V by 1 base and J by 4 bases, and 7 bases separated the two germline ends. This CDR3 region has 13 residues. CDR1 is SGHTA, CDR2 FQGNSA, per germline. The CDR3 loop reads CASSLGVFYGYTF. In nucleotides, the CDR3 is TGTGCCAGCAGCTTAGGAGTTTTCTATGGCTACACCTTC.

The rearrangement uses TRBV5-1 and TRBJ2-5; D possibly corresponds to TRBD2 (5 bases). Trimming shortened V by 4 bases and J by 7 bases, and 20 bases separated the two germline ends. The CDR3 is 15 residues long. CDR1 SGHRS and CDR2 YFSETQ come from the germline V gene. CDR3 in DNA: TGCGCCAGCAGCGCGGCGGGCGCTGAGTTGGGGACCCAGTACTTC. As protein: CASSAAGAELGTQYF.

This chain connects TRBV7-9 to TRBJ2-2, with no clear D. Trimming took off 4 bases at V and 6 bases at J, with 9 bases between the two ends. The CDR3 loop spans 13 amino acids. Germline V lookup: CDR1 SEHNR, CDR2 FQNEAQ (reference sequence). CDR3 sequence: CASSSSRAGELFF. The DNA of the CDR3 is TGTGCCAGCAGCTCCAGCCGGGCCGGGGAGCTGTTTTTT.

This chain connects TRBV19 to TRBJ1-4, with TRBD1 as a possible D gene (5 bases). The germline V gene has CDR1 LNHDA and CDR2 SQIVND (reference sequence). This CDR3 spans 13 amino acids. Trimming shortened V by 11 bases and J by 8 bases, and 18 bases separated the two germline ends. The CDR3 spells CALPWAGPEKLFF. The CDR3 DNA follows: TGTGCCCTCCCCTGGGCAGGGCCGGAAAAACTGTTTTTT.

This rearrangement joins TRBV5-5 to TRBJ2-3; possible D gene TRBD1, 5 bases. V was trimmed by 5 bases and J by 1 base, leaving 17 bases between them. There are 16 residues in the CDR3. CDR1 and CDR2 (germline): SGHKS, YYEKEE (reference sequence). As DNA, the CDR3 is TGTGCCAGCAGTCCGACAAGGGGTCGGGGCACAGATACGCAGTATTTT. It specifies CASSPTRGRGTDTQYF.

With respect to this clone: The junction shows a germline mismatch at one end, possibly a read error. The V and J genes are TRBV11-1 and TRBJ1-1; 7 bases line up with TRBD1. CDR1 and CDR2 from the germline V gene are SGHAT and FQDESV (reference sequence). The CDR3 extends over 14 amino acids. The CDR3 nucleotides read TGTGCCAGCAGCCGCGGAGGACAGGAAAAAGGGGGTATCTTT. Translation gives CASSRGGQEKGGIF.

This clone was counted a few times. The sample carries other DNA sequences with the same CDR3. The J gene is TRBJ1-1, the V gene TRBV6-6; TRBD1 matches at 8 bases. From germline, CDR1 is MNHNY and CDR2 SVGAGI (reference sequence). After removal of 3 bases from V and 2 bases from J, the junction contained 8 bases not matched to a gene. The CDR3 sequence is 16 residues long. The CDR3 here is CASSYGDRGPNTEAFF. The CDR3 bases are TGTGCCAGCAGTTATGGAGACAGGGGCCCCAACACTGAAGCTTTCTTT.

The chain carries TRBV14 and TRBJ1-2; 9 positions match TRBD1. Trimming cost V 4 bases and J 6 bases; bases outside gene matches: 3. The CDR3 is made up of 13 amino acids. CDR1 SGHDN and CDR2 FVKESK come from the germline V gene. Here the CDR3 DNA reads TGTGCCAGCAGCCCGAGGACAGGGGATGGCTACACCTTC. Its protein product is CASSPRTGDGYTF.

V is TRBV6-1 and J is TRBJ1-4; maybe TRBD1 (6 bases). The length of the CDR3 is 15 residues. The V and J ends lost 1 base and 4 bases respectively, with 10 bases between them. CDR1 and CDR2 (germline): MNHNS, SASEGT. DNA of the CDR3: TGTGCCAGCAGTGAAGTTGGGGGCATTAATGAAAAACTGTTTTTT. Amino acid sequence: CASSEVGGINEKLFF.

This clone showed up just a few times. This CDR3 is CASSRSGRGNEQFF. Written as DNA, the CDR3 is TGTGCCAGCAGCCGTAGCGGGAGAGGCAATGAGCAGTTCTTC. The genes are TRBV14 and TRBJ2-1, with 9 bases matching TRBD2. Germline loops: CDR1 SGHDN, CDR2 FVKESK. The junction had 4 bases not matched to a gene; V was cut back by 4 bases and J by 6 bases. The CDR3 sequence is 14 residues long.

The V gene is TRBV28, the J gene TRBJ1-2, with 12 bases matching TRBD1. J was trimmed by 4 bases and V by 1 base; bases with no gene match: 4. The CDR3 totals 16 residues. Per germline, CDR1 MDHEN and CDR2 SYDVKM. The CDR3 loop is CASSLFGTGGGYGYTF. As DNA, the CDR3 is TGTGCCAGCAGTTTATTTGGGACAGGGGGCGGCTATGGCTACACCTTC.

This sequence joins TRBV9 and TRBJ2-7; D is uncertain. This CDR3 spans 14 amino acids. Trimming took off 0 bases at V and 3 bases at J, with 10 bases between the two ends. Per germline, CDR1 SGDLS and CDR2 YYNGEE. CDR3 bases: TGTGCCAGCAGCGTAGTTGGAGAAAACTACGAGCAGTACTTC. As protein: CASSVVGENYEQYF.

This chain connects TRBV5-6 to TRBJ2-4; D gene unclear. Per the germline V gene, CDR1 is SGHDT and CDR2 is YYEEEE. Trimming shortened V by 0 bases and J by 3 bases, and 7 bases separated the two germline ends. This CDR3 has 14 residues. The CDR3 spells CASSLGTVKNIQYF. For the CDR3, the DNA is TGTGCCAGCAGCTTGGGTACGGTCAAAAACATTCAGTACTTC.